The clone carrying this T cell receptor beta chain came up many times. MiXCR was run by TCRdb on the 5' RACE reads, yielding one entry per CDR3 protein. The sample includes roughly 20,000 distinct CDR3 sequences, approximately 15% of them seen just once. The entry originates in a study of neurological immune-mediated disorders. Sequencing used CD8+ T cells from blood. This clonotype originated in a woman aged 18-35 years with multiple sclerosis.

The CDR3 bases are TGCAGTGCAACCCTAGGGAGCGATGTCAATGAGCAGTTCTTC. Residues: CSATLGSDVNEQFF. This chain uses TRBV20-1 with TRBJ2-1, with a weak D call TRBD2 (5 bases). The CDR3 runs 14 residues. Trimming took off 6 bases at V and 6 bases at J, with 18 bases between the two ends. CDR1 is DFQATT and CDR2 is SNEGSKA in the germline V gene (reference sequence).